Below, 30 T cell receptor beta chains from the same sample are listed, as sequenced in a study of cytomegalovirus exposure and HLA in healthy donors. The primer mix had 60 Vbeta and 13 Jbeta primers. Generated by immunoSEQ multiplex PCR, the TCRdb table keeps only in-frame clones and is missing some. The sample yields about 150,000 clones, around 75% seen once. The specimen was PBMCs. These receptors came from a young man in good health and CMV-seronegative.

V gene TRBV6-5 combines with J gene TRBJ1-1, with TRBD1 matching over 8 bases. The length of the CDR3 is 14 residues. Germline V lookup: CDR1 MNHEY, CDR2 SVGAGI. The J segment lost 4 bases and the V segment lost 6 bases, leaving 7 bases of the junction unmatched. The CDR3 is CASSRPGTGTEAFF. The CDR3 DNA sequence: TGTGCCAGCAGCCGCCCCGGGACAGGCACTGAAGCTTTCTTT.

The genes are TRBV28 and TRBJ1-1; possibly TRBD1 for D (6 bases). Germline-derived CDR1 and CDR2 are MDHEN and SYDVKM. There are 13 residues in the CDR3. V gave up 10 bases and J gave up 3 bases, with 15 bases separating them. The CDR3 protein is CATLAQGYTEAFF. The CDR3 DNA reads as TGTGCCACCTTGGCACAGGGTTACACTGAAGCTTTCTTT.

The V and J genes are TRBV7-9 and TRBJ1-4, with TRBD1 matching over 8 bases. Germline CDR1 reads SEHNR; CDR2 reads FQNEAQ (reference sequence). V shed 5 bases, J shed 6 bases, and the junction held 2 bases outside the gene matches. The CDR3 totals 13 residues. The CDR3 DNA reads as TGTGCCAGCAGCCGGGACAGGCATGAAAAACTGTTTTTT. Translated, it gives CASSRDRHEKLFF.

The rearrangement uses TRBV7-3 and TRBJ2-7; TRBD2 aligns across 8 bases. Germline trimming cut 4 bases from V and 1 base from J; bases unmatched to any gene: 3. The V gene's germline CDR1 is SGHTA and CDR2 FQGTGA. The CDR3 sequence is 14 residues long. CDR3 nucleotide sequence: TGTGCCAGCAGCTCTACTAGCGGTTCCTACGAGCAGTACTTC. It codes for CASSSTSGSYEQYF. Complete variable domain (other parts from reference TRBV7-3 and TRBJ2-7): GAGVSQTPSNKVTEKGKYVELRCDPISGHTALYWYRQSLGQGPEFLIYFQGTGAADDSGLPNDRFFAVRPEGSVSTLKIQRTERGDSAVYLCASSSTSGSYEQYFGPGTRLTVT.

J is TRBJ2-1 and V is TRBV6-5; 10 bases map to TRBD2. After removal of 6 bases from V and 3 bases from J, the junction contained 5 bases not matched to a gene. Germline V gives CDR1 MNHEY, CDR2 SVGAGI. This CDR3 region has 15 residues. The DNA of the CDR3 is TGTGCCAGCAGCCGGTCTAGCGGGGGCTACAATGAGCAGTTCTTC. Its protein product is CASSRSSGGYNEQFF.

The gene calls are TRBV6-1 and TRBJ1-3, with a possible D match to TRBD1 (5 bases). The CDR3 is 13 amino acids. Germline V gene sequence: CDR1 MNHNS, CDR2 SASEGT. Trimming left V 7 bases short and J 3 bases short, with 10 bases between. The CDR3 DNA is TGTGCCAGCACCCAGGGTGGTGGAAACACCATATATTTT. Protein sequence: CASTQGGGNTIYF.

The CDR3 coding sequence is TGTGCCAGCAGTCGTACCAGGGTAAGAGCATCCGAAGCTTTCTTT. Its translation: CASSRTRVRASEAFF. The chain is built from TRBV6-1 and TRBJ1-1; D perhaps matches TRBD1 (5 bases). The germline CDR1 and CDR2 sequences are MNHNS and SASEGT. Between the trimmed V and J ends, which lost 5 bases and 8 bases, there was a span of 21 bases. The CDR3 has 15 residues.

This clone appeared a few times. This chain joins TRBV19 and TRBJ1-2; 10 bases map to TRBD1. The V gene's germline CDR1 is LNHDA and CDR2 SQIVND (reference sequence). The CDR3 covers 12 residues. Trimming at V came to 7 bases and at J to 8 bases, leaving 4 bases not matched to a gene. The CDR3 coding sequence is TGTGCCAGTATGGGGACAGGGGTCGGCTACACCTTC. Translating it yields CASMGTGVGYTF.

The CDR3: CASSLTGHQPQHF. In DNA form, the CDR3 reads TGCGCCAGCAGCTTGACAGGGCATCAGCCCCAGCATTTT. The V call is TRBV5-1, the J call TRBJ1-5, with D perhaps matching TRBD1 (6 bases). This CDR3 has 13 residues. Germline loops: CDR1 SGHRS, CDR2 YFSETQ. V gave up 1 base and J gave up 5 bases, with 7 bases separating them.

The chain couples TRBV27 to TRBJ1-2; D gene ambiguous. Trimming removed 0 bases from V and 5 bases from J, with 10 bases in between. CDR3 length: 14 amino acids. Germline CDR1 reads MNHEY; CDR2 reads SMNVEV (reference sequence). The chain's CDR3 is CASSLSPPYYGYTF. CDR3 in DNA: TGTGCCAGCAGTTTATCCCCTCCCTATTATGGCTACACCTTC.

For this clone: The sample carries other DNA sequences with the same CDR3. The chain carries TRBV6-5 and TRBJ2-7, with D possibly matching TRBD1 (6 bases). V was cut by 6 bases and J by 0 bases, with 9 bases left in between. CDR3 length: 13 residues. Germline loops: CDR1 MNHEY, CDR2 SVGAGI. CDR3 in amino acids: CASRGADSYEQYF. The CDR3 nucleotides read TGTGCCAGCAGGGGGGCAGACTCCTACGAGCAGTACTTC.

This clone appeared a few times. The chain joins TRBV7-9 to TRBJ1-1; D call uncertain. Germline-derived CDR1 and CDR2 are SEHNR and FQNEAQ (reference sequence). CDR3 length equals 15 residues. Deletions cut 3 bases from V and 6 bases from J, with 17 bases between. CDR3 nucleotide sequence: TGTGCCAGCAGCTTCTCCGGGTCTTTCCACCCTGAAGCTTTCTTT. Amino acid sequence: CASSFSGSFHPEAFF.

The V gene is TRBV5-4, the J gene TRBJ1-1, with TRBD1 matching over 7 bases. The CDR3 runs to 14 residues. Germline CDR1 and CDR2: SGHNT and YYREEE (reference sequence). Unmatched junction bases numbered 2, after V lost 0 bases and J lost 3 bases. The CDR3 DNA follows: TGTGCCAGCAGCTTGGACAGGGGAGACACTGAAGCTTTCTTT. This sequence encodes CASSLDRGDTEAFF.

V and J are TRBV9 and TRBJ2-3, with a tentative D call TRBD1 (6 bases). Trimming cost V 0 bases and J 1 base, with 18 bases left between them. Germline assignment: CDR1 SGDLS and CDR2 YYNGEE. This CDR3 spans 18 amino acids. The CDR3 DNA sequence: TGTGCCAGCAGCGTAGTTCTAACAGGGTCCTTCGGCACAGATACGCAGTATTTT. It specifies CASSVVLTGSFGTDTQYF.

V and J are TRBV27 and TRBJ2-7; 8 bases fit TRBD1. CDR1 and CDR2 from the germline V gene are MNHEY and SMNVEV (reference sequence). V lost 5 bases and J lost 1; bases outside the gene matches: 4. The CDR3 sequence is 14 residues long. This chain's CDR3 is CASSTTGGSYEQYF. The CDR3 nucleotides read TGTGCCAGCAGTACCACAGGGGGATCCTACGAGCAGTACTTC.

A few counts support this clone. The chain has TRBV29-1 and TRBJ1-5; D ambiguous. The germline V and J ends were trimmed by 5 bases and 4 bases, with 9 bases remaining between them. This CDR3 spans 12 amino acids. Germline CDR1 SQVTM, CDR2 ANQGSEA. The CDR3 nucleotides are TGCAGCGTTACGACGGGAAATCAGCCCCAGCATTTT. The encoded protein is CSVTTGNQPQHF.

CDR3 amino acids: CASSLDRGSYGYTF. CDR3 bases: TGTGCCAGCAGTTTGGACAGGGGTAGCTATGGCTACACCTTC. The chain couples TRBV6-5 to TRBJ1-2; the match to TRBD1 covers 9 bases. Trimming took 4 bases from V and 4 from J; bases not matched to a gene: 4. Germline V gives CDR1 MNHEY, CDR2 SVGAGI. There are 14 residues in the CDR3.

V is TRBV25-1 and J is TRBJ2-7; D is perhaps TRBD2 (5 bases). The CDR3 covers 12 residues. Trimming took off 4 bases at V and 7 bases at J, with 11 bases between the two ends. CDR1 is MGHDK, CDR2 SYGVNS, per germline. CDR3 loop: CASSGGPGEQYF. The CDR3 coding sequence is TGTGCCAGCAGTGGGGGTCCGGGGGAGCAGTACTTC.

CDR3 sequence: CASKDRGFLYEQYF. CDR3 bases: TGTGCCAGCAAGGACAGGGGATTCCTCTACGAGCAGTACTTC. V and J are TRBV7-3 and TRBJ2-7; 9 nucleotides line up with TRBD1. Germline V gene data show CDR1 as SGHTA and CDR2 as FQGTGA. V was clipped by 7 bases and J by 3 bases; unmatched bases: 7. CDR3 length: 14 residues.

The chain couples TRBV19 to TRBJ2-7; weak D call: TRBD1 (6 bases). Germline values: CDR1 LNHDA, CDR2 SQIVND (reference sequence). Trimming removed 8 bases at V and 3 bases at J, with 14 bases between. The CDR3 sequence is 13 residues long. The DNA for the CDR3 is TGTGCCAGTGGGGCAGGGGTTAACTACGAGCAGTACTTC. It codes for CASGAGVNYEQYF.

The gene calls are TRBV30 and TRBJ2-1; 8 bases match TRBD2. Germline loops: CDR1 GTSNPN, CDR2 SVGIG (reference sequence). The CDR3 extends over 14 amino acids. V dropped 3 bases and J dropped 5; count of bases not matched to a gene: 6. This CDR3 reads CAWRQRGSNNEQFF. The CDR3 DNA reads as TGTGCCTGGAGACAGCGGGGGTCTAACAATGAGCAGTTCTTC.

This chain uses TRBV19 with TRBJ2-6; D may be TRBD2 (6 bases). Germline V gene data show CDR1 as LNHDA and CDR2 as SQIVND (reference sequence). Trimming left V 7 bases short and J 4 bases short, with 11 bases between. The CDR3 loop spans 14 amino acids. CDR3 nucleotides: TGTGCCAGTAAAGACGGGAGAGGGGCCAACGTCCTGACTTTC. Amino acid sequence: CASKDGRGANVLTF.

This clone was observed once. The DNA is omitted, as the CDR3 cannot be located on it reliably, and the CDR3 follows TCRdb's listing. J is TRBJ1-2 and V is TRBV27; the table's D call, TRBD1, has no DNA check behind it. The CDR3 contains 15 residues when both ends are counted. Germline loops: CDR1 MNHEY, CDR2 SMNVEV (reference sequence). The CDR3 spells CVSSLFQGSSYGCTF.

Concerning this clone itself: Within the sample, other DNA sequences also encode this same CDR3. The chain recombines TRBV18 with TRBJ1-1; unclear D gene. Looked up from germline, CDR1 is KGHSH and CDR2 is LQKENI. With 0 bases removed from V and 0 bases from J, the gap between germline ends came to 8 bases. CDR3 size: 15 residues. The chain's CDR3 is CASSPPGGLNTEAFF. DNA of the CDR3: TGTGCCAGCTCACCACCGGGCGGGCTGAACACTGAAGCTTTCTTT. Combining the CDR3 with reference TRBV18 and TRBJ1-1 gives the whole variable domain NAGVMQNPRHLVRRRGQEARLRCSPMKGHSHVYWYRQLPEEGLKFMVYLQKENIIDESGMPKERFSAEFPKEGPSILRIQQVVRGDSAAYFCASSPPGGLNTEAFFGQGTRLTVV.

V usage is TRBV28 and J usage is TRBJ2-7; 7 nucleotides match TRBD1. Trimming at V came to 6 bases and at J to 1 base, leaving 12 bases not matched to a gene. Looked up from germline, CDR1 is MDHEN and CDR2 is SYDVKM. CDR3 size: 16 residues. This CDR3 is CASSTPGGVSSYEQYF. The CDR3 DNA follows: TGTGCCAGCAGCACCCCAGGGGGAGTTTCGTCCTACGAGCAGTACTTC.

This chain joins TRBV15 and TRBJ2-7; D gene ambiguous. The CDR3 runs to 13 residues. The germline CDR1 and CDR2 sequences are LNHNV and YYDKDF (reference sequence). The germline V and J ends were trimmed by 0 bases and 3 bases, with 6 bases remaining between them. The CDR3 sequence: CATSREPGYEQYF. As DNA, the CDR3 is TGTGCCACCAGCAGAGAGCCGGGCTACGAGCAGTACTTC.

This clone showed up just once. The J gene is TRBJ2-5, the V gene TRBV7-6; no clear D gene. CDR3 length: 14 amino acids. CDR1 is SGHVS, CDR2 FNYEAQ, per germline. V was trimmed by 4 bases and J by 1 base, leaving 10 bases between them. The CDR3 DNA sequence: TGTGCCAGCAGCTCGGGTGGGTTCCAAGAGACCCAGTACTTC. The encoded protein is CASSSGGFQETQYF.

This rearrangement joins TRBV2 to TRBJ2-1, with 10 bases matching TRBD2. The CDR3 is made up of 14 amino acids. Losses at the gene ends were 5 bases for V and 8 bases for J; bases not matched to a gene: 6. Per germline, CDR1 SNHLY and CDR2 FYNNEI. The CDR3: CASSPTSGKDEQFF. The CDR3, as DNA: TGTGCCAGCAGTCCTACTAGCGGGAAGGATGAGCAGTTCTTC. The full variable domain, in which reference TRBV2 and TRBJ2-1 provide the parts outside the CDR3, is EPEVTQTPSHQVTQMGQEVILRCVPISNHLYFYWYRQILGQKVEFLVSFYNNEISEKSEIFDDQFSVERPDGSNFTLKIRSTKLEDSAMYFCASSPTSGKDEQFFGPGTRLTVL.

V gene TRBV7-3 combines with J gene TRBJ1-1, with a tentative D call TRBD1 (5 bases). Trimming stripped 4 bases from V and 4 bases from J, with 13 bases between. CDR1 and CDR2 (germline): SGHTA, FQGTGA. This CDR3 has 14 amino acids. This CDR3 reads CASSSQSGGTEAFF. The CDR3 DNA reads TGTGCCAGCAGCTCGCAATCCGGGGGCACTGAAGCTTTCTTT.

For the CDR3, the DNA is TGTGCCAGTAGTAAGTCGGGGGACAATCAGCCCCAGCATTTT. Encoded protein: CASSKSGDNQPQHF. The V gene is TRBV19, the J gene TRBJ1-5; the D gene is possibly TRBD1 (5 bases). The length of the CDR3 is 14 residues. Trimming left V 4 bases short and J 3 bases short, with 10 bases between. The germline V gene encodes CDR1 LNHDA and CDR2 SQIVND (reference sequence).